Listed here is a single T cell receptor (beta chain). This record belongs to a study of blood T cell repertoires in COVID-19. Across the whole study: From T cells, B-cell-depleted T cells, or PBMCs came the material, which was cDNA or gDNA.

The protocol was immunoSEQ multiplex PCR, while the TCRdb copy is restricted to in-frame clones and leaves out a portion. This repertoire shows about 110,000 clones, roughly 79% found once; its top ten account for 8% to 10%. CDR1 is SQVTM, CDR2 ANQGSEA, per germline. The CDR3 is 12 amino acids. With 4 bases removed from V and 0 bases from J, the gap between germline ends came to 6 bases. The sample comprised peripheral blood. The TCR comes from a woman in her seventies with acute or convalescent COVID-19. This chain links TRBV29-1 with TRBJ1-1, with no clear D. As DNA, the CDR3 is TGCAGCGTTGCGGTATTGAACACTGAAGCTTTCTTT. This translates into CSVAVLNTEAFF.